A selection of T cell receptor beta chains follows, all from one sample in a study of blood T cell repertoires in COVID-19. Measured with immunoSEQ multiplex PCR; TCRdb has only the in-frame clones, and not every one. In the table there are around 56,000 clones, about 89% of which are singletons. Sequenced material: peripheral blood. The receptors come from a woman aged 60-75 years with active or convalescent COVID-19. Each CDR3 is given with its conserved first and last residue. A D gene is named only where the DNA matches it firmly. A clone size is listed for some rows: how often the clone was seen (once, few, many), or a class if it is expanded.

>TRBD2|TRBJ2-7|TRBV7-8|-
TGTGCCAGCAGCTTAGCCGGGACTAGCGAATACGAGCAGTACTTC
CASSLAGTSEYEQYF
>-|TRBJ2-5|TRBV10-2|-
TGCGCCAGCAGTGTGGATTTAAGAACAAGCGCCTACCAAGAGACCCAGTACTTC
CASSVDLRTSAYQETQYF
>-|TRBJ1-1|TRBV20-1|-
TGCAGTGCTAGCCAAAACACTGAAGCTTTCTTT
CSASQNTEAFF
>-|TRBJ2-5|TRBV5-1|-
TGCGCCACCCAGGGACTTCAAGAGACCCAGTACTTC
CATQGLQETQYF
>TRBD1|TRBJ2-7|TRBV28|-
TGTGCCAGCAGTTTCAGTTCGACAGGGATCGCCTACGAGCAGTACTTC
CASSFSSTGIAYEQYF
>TRBD2|TRBJ2-1|TRBV6-5|once
TGTGCCAGCGGACGGACTAGCGGCTACAATGAGCAGTTCTTC
CASGRTSGYNEQFF
>TRBD2|TRBJ2-1|TRBV5-1|once
TGCGCCAGCAGCTTGGCCAGCGGGGGGGCCATTTCCTACAATGAGCAGTTCTTC
CASSLASGGAISYNEQFF
>-|TRBJ1-2|TRBV6-1|-
TGTGCCAGCAGTGAAGCGCTTGGGAGGCCGATCTATGGCTACACCTTC
CASSEALGRPIYGYTF
>-|TRBJ1-4|TRBV9|-
TGTGCCAGCAGCGTAGCCCCGGGACTGAGTAATGAAAAACTGTTTTTT
CASSVAPGLSNEKLFF
>-|TRBJ1-5|TRBV18|-
TGTGCCAGCTCACCAGGGGGGGGAGATCAGCCCCAGCATTTT
CASSPGGGDQPQHF
>TRBD2|TRBJ2-4|TRBV6-4|-
TGTGCCAGCAGCGCCGAGGCTTTGGGAGGGAACATTCAGTACTTC
CASSAEALGGNIQYF
>-|TRBJ2-2|TRBV3-1/TRBV3-2|-
TGTGCCAGCAGCCAAGAAGGGGTAACGGTTCCCGGGGAGCTGTTTTTT
CASSQEGVTVPGELFF